One and the same sample provided the 26 T cell receptor beta chains below, sequenced in a study of blood T cell repertoires in COVID-19. Profiling relied on immunoSEQ multiplex PCR, and the TCRdb table lists in-frame clones only, not all of them. Of 250,000 to 350,000 clones detected, roughly nine tenths appear once; the ten largest clones hold less than 2.5%. What was sequenced was peripheral blood. These receptor sequences come from a man between 18 and 35 years old with active or convalescent COVID-19.

The chain has TRBV19 and TRBJ1-1, with TRBD1 matching 9 bases. Per the germline V gene, CDR1 is LNHDA and CDR2 is SQIVND (reference sequence). V lost 0 bases and J lost 3; bases outside the gene matches: 5. The CDR3 is 16 residues long. This CDR3 is CASSIDRTGVDTEAFF. The CDR3 nucleotides are TGTGCCAGTAGTATAGATAGGACAGGGGTAGACACTGAAGCTTTCTTT.

The V call is TRBV10-1, the J call TRBJ2-3, with 8 bases fitting TRBD1. Trimming cost V 3 bases and J 4 bases; bases outside gene matches: 6. CDR3 length: 15 amino acids. The germline gives CDR1 WNHNN, CDR2 SYGVQD (reference sequence). In DNA form, the CDR3 reads TGCGCCAGCAGTGACAGGGGGCGATCCCCAGATACGCAGTATTTT. Translating gives CASSDRGRSPDTQYF.

The V call is TRBV7-6, the J call TRBJ2-2; weak D call: TRBD2 (6 bases). CDR1 is SGHVS, CDR2 FNYEAQ, per germline. Trimming took 5 bases from V and 1 from J, leaving 14 bases between them. The CDR3 is 16 amino acids. The CDR3 DNA reads TGTGCCAGCAGCCGACAAGCAGCGGGGAACACCGGGGAGCTGTTTTTT. As protein: CASSRQAAGNTGELFF.

The gene calls are TRBV28 and TRBJ1-6; D possibly corresponds to TRBD1 (5 bases). The CDR3 is 15 residues long. CDR1 is MDHEN, CDR2 SYDVKM, per germline. V lost 0 bases, J lost 7 bases, and 10 bases lay in between. The CDR3 sequence is CASSLWDTRNSPLHF. The CDR3 bases are TGTGCCAGCAGTTTATGGGACACCAGAAATTCACCCCTCCACTTT.

The gene calls are TRBV6-5 and TRBJ2-3, with 8 nucleotides matching TRBD2. This CDR3 has 13 residues. Germline assignment: CDR1 MNHEY and CDR2 SVGAGI. V lost 6 bases to trimming and J lost 5 bases; unmatched junction nucleotides: 4. The CDR3 region has the DNA TGTGCCAGCAGATCGGGGGGGTTAGATACGCAGTATTTT. This translates into CASRSGGLDTQYF.

In this sample, this clone turned up once. V and J are TRBV2 and TRBJ2-5; 9 nucleotides line up with TRBD1. The CDR3 has 13 amino acids. Germline V gene sequence: CDR1 SNHLY, CDR2 FYNNEI. J was trimmed by 6 bases and V by 9 bases; bases with no gene match: 8. CDR3 sequence reads: CARGTGTLQTQYF. DNA for the CDR3: TGTGCCAGAGGGACAGGGACGTTGCAGACCCAGTACTTC.

The V call is TRBV27, the J call TRBJ2-7; 9 nucleotides match TRBD2. The trim removed 5 bases at V and 2 bases at J, leaving 7 bases unmatched. From germline, CDR1 is MNHEY and CDR2 SMNVEV (reference sequence). There are 15 residues in the CDR3. The CDR3 region is CASSLIAGEAYEQYF. As DNA, the CDR3 is TGTGCCAGCAGTCTAATAGCGGGAGAGGCCTACGAGCAGTACTTC.

This chain links TRBV4-1 with TRBJ1-1; no reliable D call. Trimming pared 4 bases from V and 10 bases from J, leaving 16 bases between. CDR3 length: 13 residues. CDR1 MGHRA and CDR2 YSYEKL come from the germline V gene. Here the CDR3 DNA reads TGCGCCAGCAGCCCATCTCTTTCATGGCTAGCTTTCTTT. Its translation: CASSPSLSWLAFF.

V usage is TRBV24-1 and J usage is TRBJ1-5; the match to TRBD1 covers 8 bases. V lost 3 bases and J lost 5; bases outside the gene matches: 8. This CDR3 has 16 residues. The germline CDR1 and CDR2 sequences are KGHDR and SFDVKD. The CDR3: CATSDPAMTGDQPQHF. The CDR3 DNA is TGTGCCACCAGTGATCCAGCAATGACAGGGGATCAGCCCCAGCATTTT.

Only a few counts were recorded for this clone. The rearrangement uses TRBV12-3 or TRBV12-4 and TRBJ1-2; possible D gene TRBD1, 5 bases. V was cut by 1 base and J by 4 bases, with 7 bases left in between. CDR3 length: 13 residues. The CDR3 loop reads CASSLEGIYGYTF. The CDR3 region has the DNA TGTGCCAGCAGTTTAGAGGGGATCTATGGCTACACCTTC.

The V gene is TRBV27, the J gene TRBJ2-5; tentatively, D is TRBD2 (6 bases). Germline loops: CDR1 MNHEY, CDR2 SMNVEV (reference sequence). CDR3 size: 16 residues. Trimming left V 3 bases short and J 5 bases short, with 19 bases between. As DNA, the CDR3 is TGTGCCAGCAGTTTTTCCGGGACTGGAGATATGGAGACCCAGTACTTC. Encoded protein: CASSFSGTGDMETQYF.

In this sample, this clone turned up once. The chain couples TRBV2 to TRBJ2-5; D is unclear. This CDR3 region has 15 residues. The V gene lost 5 bases and the J gene lost 0 bases, with 13 bases spanning the gap. Germline V gene lookup returns CDR1 SNHLY and CDR2 FYNNEI. CDR3: CASSRLAENQETQYF. CDR3 bases: TGTGCCAGCAGTAGATTGGCGGAGAACCAAGAGACCCAGTACTTC. Complete variable domain (other parts from reference TRBV2 and TRBJ2-5): EPEVTQTPSHQVTQMGQEVILRCVPISNHLYFYWYRQILGQKVEFLVSFYNNEISEKSEIFDDQFSVERPDGSNFTLKIRSTKLEDSAMYFCASSRLAENQETQYFGPGTRLLVL.

This clone was seen just once. The chain is built from TRBV6-2 or TRBV6-3 and TRBJ2-7; TRBD1 agrees at 8 bases. Germline V gene data show CDR1 as MNHEY and CDR2 as SVGEGT. CDR3 length: 15 amino acids. J was trimmed by 3 bases and V by 2 bases; bases with no gene match: 6. CDR3 nucleotides: TGTGCCAGCAGTTACAACAGGGGGGTACTCTACGAGCAGTACTTC. Protein sequence: CASSYNRGVLYEQYF.

The gene calls are TRBV5-1 and TRBJ1-4, with TRBD1 matching 8 bases. The germline V gene encodes CDR1 SGHRS and CDR2 YFSETQ. This CDR3 comprises 15 residues. Germline trimming cut 1 base from V and 7 bases from J; bases unmatched to any gene: 6. For the CDR3, the DNA is TGCGCCAGCAGCTTGATGACAGGGGCGACTGAAAAACTGTTTTTT. Translation: CASSLMTGATEKLFF.

The chain recombines TRBV28 with TRBJ1-3, with 8 bases aligning to TRBD1. CDR1 and CDR2 from the germline V gene are MDHEN and SYDVKM. This CDR3 spans 14 amino acids. Trimming removed 6 bases from V and 2 bases from J; junction bases left unmatched: 3. The CDR3 DNA is TGTGCCAGCAGGGAGACAGGGGCTGGAAACACCATATATTTT. This codes for CASRETGAGNTIYF. The variable domain in full, with the rest retrieved from reference TRBV28 and TRBJ1-3, is DVKVTQSSRYLVKRTGEKVFLECVQDMDHENMFWYRQDPGLGLRLIYFSYDVKMKEKGDIPEGYSVSREKKERFSLILESASTNQTSMYLCASRETGAGNTIYFGEGSWLTVV.

This chain connects TRBV11-2 to TRBJ1-4; TRBD1 matches 7 bases. CDR3 length: 19 residues. V lost 5 bases and J lost 0; bases outside the gene matches: 15. Looked up from germline, CDR1 is SGHAT and CDR2 is FQNNGV. CDR3: CASSATGTVRRATNEKLFF. The CDR3 DNA is TGTGCCAGCAGCGCGACCGGGACAGTCCGGAGAGCAACTAATGAAAAACTGTTTTTT.

This rearrangement joins TRBV27 to TRBJ1-1; D perhaps matches TRBD1 (6 bases). V lost 6 bases to trimming and J lost 5 bases, with 13 bases between them. The CDR3 consists of 13 residues. Germline V lookup: CDR1 MNHEY, CDR2 SMNVEV (reference sequence). CDR3 in DNA: TGTGCCAGCAGCCTCAGGGGTAAGACTGAAGCTTTCTTT. Encoded protein: CASSLRGKTEAFF.

The gene calls are TRBV27 and TRBJ2-7, with TRBD1 matching over 7 bases. The CDR3 runs to 15 residues. CDR1 and CDR2 from the germline V gene are MNHEY and SMNVEV (reference sequence). J was trimmed by 3 bases and V by 5 bases; bases with no gene match: 10. CDR3 nucleotides: TGTGCCAGCAGTGCAACTCCGGGACAGAACTACGAGCAGTACTTC. This codes for CASSATPGQNYEQYF.

CDR3 sequence: CASSFTGSDTQYF. In DNA form, the CDR3 reads TGTGCCAGCAGCTTTACAGGATCAGATACGCAGTATTTT. The chain couples TRBV5-6 to TRBJ2-3; D is possibly TRBD1 (5 bases). Trimming left V 2 bases short and J 4 bases short, with 8 bases between. From germline, CDR1 is SGHDT and CDR2 YYEEEE. This CDR3 has 13 residues.

The chain combines TRBV5-1 with TRBJ2-5; perhaps TRBD2 as D (5 bases). Trimming pared 2 bases from V and 4 bases from J, leaving 9 bases between. The CDR3 loop spans 13 amino acids. The germline V gene encodes CDR1 SGHRS and CDR2 YFSETQ. The CDR3 DNA sequence: TGCGCCAGCAGCTTTAGGGCGGGAGAGACCCAGTACTTC. This gives the protein CASSFRAGETQYF.

The V gene is TRBV15, the J gene TRBJ1-3, with unresolved D. This CDR3 spans 15 amino acids. Per germline, CDR1 LNHNV and CDR2 YYDKDF (reference sequence). V lost 1 base and J 1 base, leaving 8 bases between the germline ends. Written as DNA, the CDR3 is TGTGCCACCAGCAGAGTTCCCCAATCTGGAAACACCATATATTTT. This encodes CATSRVPQSGNTIYF.

The chain links TRBV11-3 to TRBJ2-2; 14 positions agree with TRBD2. V was clipped by 5 bases and J by 9 bases; unmatched bases: 5. CDR1 SGHNT and CDR2 YENEEA come from the germline V gene. This CDR3 comprises 15 residues. CDR3 sequence: CASSKGLAGVRELFF. The CDR3 nucleotides read TGTGCCAGCAGCAAGGGACTAGCGGGAGTGCGGGAGCTGTTTTTT.

The gene calls are TRBV5-1 and TRBJ2-4; the match to TRBD1 covers 7 bases. This CDR3 region has 14 residues. The junction had 9 bases not matched to a gene; V was cut back by 4 bases and J by 8 bases. Germline CDR1 reads SGHRS; CDR2 reads YFSETQ. CDR3 DNA sequence: TGCGCCAGCAGCCTGGGACAGAGGATGGACATTCAGTACTTC. It is translated as CASSLGQRMDIQYF.

The chain carries TRBV7-9 and TRBJ1-2; 7 bases match TRBD1. CDR3 length: 13 residues. The trim removed 5 bases at V and 2 bases at J, leaving 2 bases unmatched. Germline loops: CDR1 SEHNR, CDR2 FQNEAQ (reference sequence). Written as DNA, the CDR3 is TGTGCCAGCAGCCGGGGACAGAACTATGGCTACACCTTC. It translates to CASSRGQNYGYTF.

The chain recombines TRBV7-3 with TRBJ2-2; TRBD2 aligns across 7 bases. Germline V gene data show CDR1 as SGHTA and CDR2 as FQGTGA. V trimming: 2 bases; J trimming: 5 bases; junction bases outside the gene matches: 5. The CDR3 is 15 residues long. This chain's CDR3 is CASSLSSGITGELFF. Written as DNA, the CDR3 is TGTGCCAGCAGCTTATCCAGCGGGATTACCGGGGAGCTGTTTTTT.

This chain connects TRBV28 to TRBJ2-1; 11 bases match TRBD2. The CDR3 length is 16 residues. The germline CDR1 and CDR2 sequences are MDHEN and SYDVKM. The trim removed 6 bases at V and 5 bases at J, leaving 9 bases unmatched. CDR3 in DNA: TGTGCCAGCAGATTCACGGGACTAGCGGTAAACAATGAGCAGTTCTTC. It encodes CASRFTGLAVNNEQFF.